These 8 T cell receptor beta chains share one sample of origin, sequenced in a study of Graves' ophthalmopathy and Graves' hyperthyroidism. RNA transcripts provided the template for amplifying TCR beta CDR3 regions. The authors performed first-round RT-PCR with HTBI primers and then a second-round multiplex PCR. Each CDR3 protein gets one entry after TCRdb re-called the multiplex PCR reads with MiXCR. The data show 600,000 to 700,000 distinct CDR3 sequences, with 35% to 45% seen just once and under 3.5% held by the top ten. Sequencing input: peripheral blood. Receptors were obtained from an adult man with Graves' ophthalmopathy.

This clonotype was counted many times. CDR3: CSLRDLSTGELFF. The CDR3 bases are TGCAGCCTCAGGGATCTAAGCACCGGGGAGCTGTTTTTT. This rearrangement joins TRBV29-1 to TRBJ2-2; the D gene is possibly TRBD1 (5 bases). The CDR3 loop spans 13 amino acids. CDR1 and CDR2 from the germline V gene are SQVTM and ANQGSEA. V dropped 8 bases and J dropped 4 bases, with 14 bases sitting between them.

V usage is TRBV20-1 and J usage is TRBJ1-2, with TRBD1 identical over 8 bases. The CDR3 has 12 amino acids. V shed 6 bases, J shed 12 bases, and the junction held 12 bases outside the gene matches. From germline, CDR1 is DFQATT and CDR2 SNEGSKA (reference sequence). The CDR3 region is CSATDRAAGNTF. In DNA, the CDR3 is TGCAGTGCAACGGACAGGGCGGCTGGAAACACCTTC.

This clonotype was recorded only once. The chain carries TRBV19 and TRBJ1-1; 9 bases are shared with TRBD1. The trim removed 6 bases at V and 5 bases at J, leaving 16 bases unmatched. Germline assignment: CDR1 LNHDA and CDR2 SQIVND (reference sequence). This CDR3 spans 17 amino acids. CDR3 sequence reads: CASSYTGDREFETEAFF. CDR3 nucleotides: TGTGCCAGTAGCTACACAGGGGACAGGGAGTTTGAGACTGAAGCTTTCTTT.

This clonotype was seen a few times. The chain recombines TRBV12-3 or TRBV12-4 with TRBJ2-7; 8 nucleotides line up with TRBD2. The CDR3 is 16 residues long. Trimming at V came to 6 bases and at J to 4 bases, leaving 14 bases not matched to a gene. CDR3 region: CASSRGGLAGVYEQYF. The CDR3 DNA reads TGTGCCAGCAGCCGCGGGGGTCTAGCGGGCGTTTACGAGCAGTACTTC.

This clonotype occurred many times. V and J are TRBV29-1 and TRBJ2-7, with D perhaps TRBD1 or TRBD2 (5 bases each). With 3 bases removed from V and 3 bases from J, the gap between germline ends came to 9 bases. Germline-derived CDR1 and CDR2 are SQVTM and ANQGSEA. The CDR3 covers 12 residues. The CDR3 DNA sequence: TGCAGCGTTGAGGTGGGGGTCTACGAGCAGTACTTC. Translation: CSVEVGVYEQYF.

In regard to this clonotype: The conserved phenylalanine or tryptophan is not found at the CDR3 terminus, so this likely reflects a read error. The DNA is omitted, as the CDR3 cannot be located on it reliably, and the CDR3 follows TCRdb's listing. V and J are TRBV10-3 and TRBJ1-5; the listed D gene, TRBD1, was not tested against the DNA. From germline, CDR1 is ENHRY and CDR2 SYGVKD. The CDR3 spans 10 residues, counting both ends. CDR3: CAISADRADR.

This clonotype was detected once. V gene TRBV7-6 combines with J gene TRBJ1-4; the D is unclear. This CDR3 spans 15 amino acids. The germline V gene encodes CDR1 SGHVS and CDR2 FNYEAQ. V was clipped by 4 bases and J by 8 bases, with 17 bases between them. CDR3 protein: CASSSQQPKAEKLFF. The DNA of the CDR3 is TGTGCCAGCAGCTCGCAACAACCTAAAGCGGAAAAACTGTTTTTT.

V is TRBV9 and J is TRBJ2-7; TRBD1 agrees at 9 bases. CDR1 is SGDLS, CDR2 YYNGEE, per germline. The ends lost 3 bases at V and 3 bases at J; junction bases unmatched: 7. The CDR3 has 15 residues. The CDR3 region is CASSAGQGPVYEQYF. DNA for the CDR3: TGTGCCAGCAGCGCGGGACAGGGCCCGGTCTACGAGCAGTACTTC.